This paragraph covers one T cell receptor beta chain sequence. Its antigen is as yet unknown. Germline values: CDR1 SGHRS, CDR2 YFSETQ. The CDR3 has 14 residues. With 3 bases removed from V and 3 bases from J, the gap between germline ends came to 12 bases. This entry is derived from a study of cytomegalovirus exposure and HLA in healthy donors. The study's findings and limits: Listed as cytomegalovirus-associated were around 160 TCR beta chains. In vitro assays verified that a few CMV-associated chains recognized CMV antigens specifically.

Repertoires were generated with immunoSEQ multiplex PCR, while TCRdb's copy carries only in-frame clones and drops some. The data show about 130,000 clones, about 94% seen once. Separate from the roughly 710-subject first cohort, the 120-subject validation cohort was the one that the donors belonged to. The sequenced material came from PBMCs. The chain joins TRBV5-1 to TRBJ1-1, with D possibly matching TRBD1 (6 bases). This clonotype originated in a man younger than 30 in good health and CMV-seropositive. The DNA of the CDR3 is TGCGCCAGCAGCTACAGGGTCGGGGACACTGAAGCTTTCTTT. Its protein product is CASSYRVGDTEAFF.